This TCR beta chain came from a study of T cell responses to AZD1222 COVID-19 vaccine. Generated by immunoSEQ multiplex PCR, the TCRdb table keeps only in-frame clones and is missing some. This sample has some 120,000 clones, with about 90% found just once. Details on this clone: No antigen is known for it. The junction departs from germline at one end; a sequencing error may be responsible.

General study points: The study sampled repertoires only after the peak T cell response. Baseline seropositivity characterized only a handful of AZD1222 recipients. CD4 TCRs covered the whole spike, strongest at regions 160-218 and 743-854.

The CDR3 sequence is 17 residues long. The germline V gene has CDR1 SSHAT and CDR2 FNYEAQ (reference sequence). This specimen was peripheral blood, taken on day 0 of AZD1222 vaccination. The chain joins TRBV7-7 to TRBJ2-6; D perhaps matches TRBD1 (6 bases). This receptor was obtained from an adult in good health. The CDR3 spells CASSRTYRVDGANVLTF. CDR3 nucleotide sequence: TGTGCTAGCAGCCGTACTTACAGGGTAGACGGGGCCAACGTCCTGACTTTC. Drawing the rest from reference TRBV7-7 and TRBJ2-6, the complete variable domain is GAGVSQSPRYKVTKRGQDVTLRCDPISSHATLYWYQQALGQGPEFLTYFNYEAQPDKSGLPSDRFSAERPEGSISTLTIQRTEQRDSAMYRCASSRTYRVDGANVLTFGAGSRLTVL.